This is a list of T cell receptor beta chains from one sample in a study of T cells after yellow fever vaccination. TCRdb used MiXCR to reprocess the 5' RACE reads, holding one entry per CDR3 protein. The data show around 100,000 distinct CDR3 sequences, 7% to 8.5% seen once. Sequences were derived from CD8+ T cells sorted from PBMCs, sampled 45 days after the yellow fever booster vaccination. These receptors all come from a man younger than 40 who received the YFV17D yellow fever vaccine. Each CDR3 is given with its conserved first and last residue. D genes are given only for firm matches. Size tells how often a clone was seen (once, few, many) or the class of an expanded clone, and some rows leave it out.

size,J,D,V,CDR3,DNA
many,TRBJ1-2,.,TRBV29-1,CRAGQGSVYTF,TGCAGAGCGGGCCAGGGTTCAGTCTACACCTTC
few,TRBJ2-7,.,TRBV7-2,CASSLEPLYEQYF,TGTGCCAGCAGCTTAGAACCCCTTTACGAGCAGTACTTC
many,TRBJ2-7,.,TRBV20-1,CSARGGDRPYEQYF,TGCAGTGCTAGGGGCGGCGACAGGCCCTACGAGCAGTACTTC
many,TRBJ2-7,.,TRBV2,CASSETTAYEQYF,TGTGCCAGCAGTGAGACGACGGCCTACGAGCAGTACTTC
.,TRBJ2-3,TRBD2,TRBV7-2,CASSLAEAGDGTDTQYF,TGTGCCAGCAGCTTAGCGGAAGCGGGAGATGGCACAGATACGCAGTATTTT
few,TRBJ1-5,.,TRBV5-1,CASSLTTNQPQHF,TGCGCCAGCAGCTTGACAACTAATCAGCCCCAGCATTTT
many,TRBJ2-5,.,TRBV6-5,CASSYSGGLQETQYF,TGTGCCAGCAGTTACTCGGGAGGACTACAAGAGACCCAGTACTTC
.,TRBJ2-2,TRBD1,TRBV3-1,CASSQAGGAGELFF,TGTGCCAGCAGCCAAGCAGGGGGTGCCGGGGAGCTGTTTTTT
many,TRBJ2-3,TRBD2,TRBV6-4,CASSAGTSGSTDTQYF,TGTGCCAGCAGTGCCGGGACTAGCGGGAGCACAGATACGCAGTATTTT
many,TRBJ2-4,TRBD2,TRBV12-3/TRBV12-4,CASSFRPSGPNIQYF,TGTGCCAGCAGTTTTCGGCCTAGCGGCCCGAACATTCAGTACTTC
many,TRBJ2-7,.,TRBV19,CASSIDGNGAYEQYF,TGTGCCAGTAGTATAGACGGGAACGGGGCCTACGAGCAGTACTTC
many,TRBJ2-1,.,TRBV11-2,CASSLGSVSYNEQFF,TGTGCCAGCAGCTTAGGGAGCGTCTCCTACAATGAGCAGTTCTTC
many,TRBJ2-1,.,TRBV20-1,CSARWGEIYNEQFF,TGCAGTGCTAGATGGGGGGAAATCTACAATGAGCAGTTCTTC
few,TRBJ1-1,.,TRBV12-3/TRBV12-4,CASTRRTGNTEAFF,TGTGCCAGCACCAGGAGGACGGGGAACACTGAAGCTTTCTTT
.,TRBJ2-4,.,TRBV27,CASSPITGTRVQLAKNIQYF,TGTGCCAGCAGTCCCATCACCGGGACAAGGGTGCAACTAGCCAAAAACATTCAGTACTTC
many,TRBJ1-2,.,TRBV7-6,CASSLAPGDYGYTF,TGTGCCAGCAGCTTAGCCCCAGGGGACTATGGCTACACCTTC
few,TRBJ1-2,.,TRBV7-2,CASSSLVGSSYGYTF,TGTGCCAGCAGCTCTCTAGTGGGTTCCTCCTATGGCTACACCTTC